This T cell receptor beta chain was observed in a study of cytomegalovirus exposure and HLA in healthy donors. Study outcomes and limitations: Data from an earlier analysis indicated that most TCR beta V segments were productive either about 90% or about 30% of the time. Cytomegalovirus association was listed for 150 or so TCR beta chains. 15,000 to 20,000 TCR beta sequences were associated with HLA alleles at 0.05 false discovery rate in a later analysis.

A word on this clone: Its antigen is as yet unknown.

This PCR relied on a set of 60 Vbeta primers and 13 Jbeta primers. Repertoires were generated with immunoSEQ multiplex PCR, while TCRdb's copy carries only in-frame clones and drops some. The sample includes about 180,000 clones, roughly 79% of them seen just once. Healthy bone marrow donors made up the cohort. Trimming shortened V by 7 bases and J by 6 bases, and 16 bases separated the two germline ends. The V gene's germline CDR1 is WSHSY and CDR2 SAAADI. This CDR3 has 14 residues. The rearrangement links TRBV10-2 to TRBJ2-1; D is perhaps TRBD1 (7 bases). The sequence derives from a man between 40 and 49 years old in good health and CMV-seropositive. What was sequenced was PBMCs. CDR3 amino acids: CASITGRQGNEQFF. The CDR3 DNA follows: TGCGCCAGCATTACCGGGAGACAGGGCAATGAGCAGTTCTTC.